These 11 T cell receptor beta chains came from one sample sequenced in a study of blood T cell repertoires in COVID-19. Clones were read by immunoSEQ multiplex PCR, and TCRdb kept only the in-frame ones, dropping some. Here the sample spans 250,000 to 350,000 clones, 86% being singletons. The sequencing sample was made of peripheral blood. Receptor source: a woman aged 30 to 39 who had recovered from COVID-19.

This chain uses TRBV4-1 with TRBJ2-1; tentative D call: TRBD2 (6 bases). The germline CDR1 and CDR2 sequences are MGHRA and YSYEKL. V was shortened by 4 bases and J by 10 bases, with 11 bases between the two germline ends. This CDR3 contains 12 residues. The CDR3 sequence: CASSRDSGEQFF. CDR3 DNA: TGCGCCAGCAGCCGAGACAGCGGGGAGCAGTTCTTC.

V usage is TRBV5-6 and J usage is TRBJ1-3, with D tentatively TRBD1 (6 bases). The ends were cut back, 0 bases at V and 12 bases at J, with 16 bases in the middle. Germline V gene data show CDR1 as SGHDT and CDR2 as YYEEEE. There are 14 residues in the CDR3. CDR3 DNA sequence: TGTGCCAGCAGCTTGGGGGACGCCAGGGGCGGCATATATTTT. Its protein product is CASSLGDARGGIYF.

V gene TRBV7-6 combines with J gene TRBJ2-2; D perhaps matches TRBD2 (5 bases). V lost 6 bases, J lost 6 bases, and 17 bases lay in between. The CDR3 length is 15 residues. The V gene's germline CDR1 is SGHVS and CDR2 FNYEAQ. CDR3 coding DNA: TGTGCCAGCAGGAAGAGGGAAACCCGCCCCGGGGAGCTGTTTTTT. Translation: CASRKRETRPGELFF.

The chain employs TRBV10-3 and TRBJ1-6, with 7 bases fitting TRBD1. Trimming at V came to 10 bases and at J to 6 bases, leaving 6 bases not matched to a gene. This CDR3 has 13 amino acids. Germline V gene lookup returns CDR1 ENHRY and CDR2 SYGVKD. The CDR3: CATRDSSNSPLHF. CDR3 bases: TGTGCCACCCGGGACAGCTCTAATTCACCCCTCCACTTT.

This clone has only one observation. The CDR3, as DNA: TGCGCCAGCAGCCAAGTCCGAACGCCGCCAGGGGTGACTGAAGCTTTCTTT. Translation gives CASSQVRTPPGVTEAFF. The genes are TRBV4-3 and TRBJ1-1; the D gene is possibly TRBD1 (6 bases). Germline CDR1 reads LGHNA; CDR2 reads YSLEER. Trimming cost V 1 base and J 5 bases, with 20 bases left between them. The CDR3 totals 17 residues.

The chain links TRBV9 to TRBJ1-1; D not certain. Germline-derived CDR1 and CDR2 are SGDLS and YYNGEE. CDR3 length: 14 amino acids. Trimming removed 0 bases at V and 3 bases at J, with 9 bases between. The CDR3 loop reads CASSVGSIDTEAFF. The CDR3 coding sequence is TGTGCCAGCAGCGTAGGGAGTATCGACACTGAAGCTTTCTTT.

Notes on this clone: Other DNA sequences in the same sample also yield this CDR3. This rearrangement joins TRBV5-4 to TRBJ2-3; 9 nucleotides align to TRBD1. The length of the CDR3 is 14 residues. With 3 bases clipped from V and 3 bases from J, the junction kept 2 bases outside the gene matches. Germline V CDR1 and CDR2: SGHNT, YYREEE (reference sequence). The CDR3 sequence: CASSSGQGTDTQYF. For the CDR3, the DNA is TGTGCCAGCAGCTCCGGACAGGGGACAGATACGCAGTATTTT.

The V gene is TRBV27, the J gene TRBJ1-1; TRBD1 agrees at 8 bases. J was trimmed by 2 bases and V by 3 bases; bases with no gene match: 2. The length of the CDR3 is 14 residues. Germline-derived CDR1 and CDR2 are MNHEY and SMNVEV (reference sequence). The CDR3 region is CASSLDRANTEAFF. For the CDR3, the DNA is TGTGCCAGCAGTTTGGACAGGGCTAACACTGAAGCTTTCTTT.

This sequence joins TRBV18 and TRBJ2-7; 9 bases agree with TRBD2. After removal of 2 bases from V and 7 bases from J, the junction contained 9 bases not matched to a gene. Germline V lookup: CDR1 KGHSH, CDR2 LQKENI. The CDR3 length is 15 residues. Here the CDR3 DNA reads TGTGCCAGCTCACCAAGGGCTAGCGGGGAAAAGGAGCAGTACTTC. Protein sequence: CASSPRASGEKEQYF.

The rearrangement joins TRBV5-6 to TRBJ2-3, with TRBD2 matching over 8 bases. The CDR3 extends over 15 amino acids. Looked up from germline, CDR1 is SGHDT and CDR2 is YYEEEE. V dropped 2 bases and J dropped 3; count of bases not matched to a gene: 5. CDR3 sequence: CASSLAGAQTDTQYF. The CDR3 region has the DNA TGTGCCAGCAGCTTAGCGGGAGCGCAAACAGATACGCAGTATTTT.

This chain uses TRBV11-2 with TRBJ1-2; 9 bases map to TRBD1. This CDR3 region has 15 residues. The trim removed 5 bases at V and 4 bases at J, leaving 8 bases unmatched. Germline V CDR1 and CDR2: SGHAT, FQNNGV. The CDR3 here is CASSLETGGFYGYTF. The CDR3 nucleotides are TGTGCCAGCAGCCTGGAGACAGGGGGGTTCTATGGCTACACCTTC.